This T cell receptor beta chain was sequenced in a study of T cells after yellow fever vaccination. The overall study: Fractions of limited cellularity were prepared by means of SMART-Seq v4 Ultra Low Input.

A universal primer site and UMIs were added as TCR cDNA was made by 5'RACE template switching. TCRdb re-derived calls from the 5' RACE reads in MiXCR, one entry per CDR3 protein. The table includes 140,000 to 150,000 distinct CDR3 sequences, 6.6% detected once. Worth noting for this clonotype: The antigen is undetermined. Since a much larger clone is just one base distant, this may be a read error.

The study, taken as a whole, reports: Faster peaking, at day 5 versus 15, marked a secondary response that was weaker. Subsequent to the booster, the majority of primary-vaccination clones reappeared (around 96% CD4, roughly 90% CD8).

CDR3 length equals 15 residues. CDR1 and CDR2 (germline): SGHDN, FVKESK. The source of this sequence is a man younger than 40 who received the YFV17D yellow fever vaccine. V and J are TRBV14 and TRBJ2-3, with D possibly matching TRBD1 (5 bases). TRBJ1-5 matches the DNA end more closely, so the J call is doubtful. The source material was CD4+ T cells sorted from PBMCs, sampled 10 days after the yellow fever booster vaccination. The CDR3 loop is CASSQAGSGGDTQHF. CDR3 bases: TGTGCCAGCAGCCAAGCCGGGAGTGGGGGAGATACGCAGCATTTT.